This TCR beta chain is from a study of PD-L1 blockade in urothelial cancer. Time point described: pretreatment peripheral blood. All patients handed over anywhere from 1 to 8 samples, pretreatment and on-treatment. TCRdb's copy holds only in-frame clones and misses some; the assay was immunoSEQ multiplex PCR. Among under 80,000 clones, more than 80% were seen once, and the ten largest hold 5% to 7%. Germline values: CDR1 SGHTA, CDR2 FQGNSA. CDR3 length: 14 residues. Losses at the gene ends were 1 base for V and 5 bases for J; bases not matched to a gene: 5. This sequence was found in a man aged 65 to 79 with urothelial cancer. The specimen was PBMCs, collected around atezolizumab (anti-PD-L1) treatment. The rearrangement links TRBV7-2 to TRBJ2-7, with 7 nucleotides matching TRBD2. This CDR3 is CASSLVGGSHEQYF. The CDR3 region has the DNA TGTGCCAGCAGCTTAGTAGGCGGGAGCCACGAGCAGTACTTC.